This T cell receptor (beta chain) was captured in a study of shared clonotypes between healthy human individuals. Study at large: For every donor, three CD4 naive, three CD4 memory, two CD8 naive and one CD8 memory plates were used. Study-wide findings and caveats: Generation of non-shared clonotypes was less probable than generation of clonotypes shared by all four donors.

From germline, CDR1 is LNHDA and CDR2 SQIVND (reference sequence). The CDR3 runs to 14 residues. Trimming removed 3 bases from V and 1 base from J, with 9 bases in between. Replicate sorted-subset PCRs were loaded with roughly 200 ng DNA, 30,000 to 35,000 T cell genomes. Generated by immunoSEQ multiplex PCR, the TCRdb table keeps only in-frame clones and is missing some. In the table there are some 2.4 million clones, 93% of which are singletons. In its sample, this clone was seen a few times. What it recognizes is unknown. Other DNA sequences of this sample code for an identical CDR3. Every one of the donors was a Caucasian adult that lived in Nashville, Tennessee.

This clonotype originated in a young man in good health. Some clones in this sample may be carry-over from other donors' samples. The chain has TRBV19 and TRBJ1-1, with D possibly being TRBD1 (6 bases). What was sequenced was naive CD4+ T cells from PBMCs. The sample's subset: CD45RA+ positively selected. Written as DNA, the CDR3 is TGTGCCAGTAGTATTCGACAGGAGAACACTGAAGCTTTCTTT. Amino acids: CASSIRQENTEAFF.